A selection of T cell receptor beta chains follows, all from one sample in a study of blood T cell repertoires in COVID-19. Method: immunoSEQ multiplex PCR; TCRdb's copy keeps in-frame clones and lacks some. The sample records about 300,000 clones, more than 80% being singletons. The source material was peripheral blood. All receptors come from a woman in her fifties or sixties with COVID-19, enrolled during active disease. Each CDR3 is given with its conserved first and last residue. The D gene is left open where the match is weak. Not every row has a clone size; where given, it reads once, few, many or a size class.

CDR3: CASSLSGGARGYTF; DNA: TGTGCCAGCAGCTTAAGCGGGGGCGCGAGGGGCTACACCTTC; J: TRBJ1-2; size: -; V: TRBV7-9; D: -
CDR3: CASSSGTLGNTIYF; DNA: TGTGCCAGTAGTAGCGGGACGTTGGGAAACACCATATATTTT; J: TRBJ1-3; size: -; V: TRBV19; D: -
CDR3: CAWSLHGGATGELFF; DNA: TGTGCCTGGAGTCTTCACGGGGGGGCCACCGGGGAGCTGTTTTTT; J: TRBJ2-2; size: -; V: TRBV30; D: TRBD2
CDR3: CASSLGQMNTGELFF; DNA: TGTGCCAGCAGCCTGGGACAGATGAACACCGGGGAGCTGTTTTTT; J: TRBJ2-2; size: -; V: TRBV7-2; D: TRBD1
CDR3: CASSLTGQPRSYGYTF; DNA: TGTGCCAGCAGCTTAACAGGACAGCCTCGGAGCTATGGCTACACCTTC; J: TRBJ1-2; size: -; V: TRBV7-9; D: -
CDR3: CASSLYGQRQEIQYF; DNA: TGTGCCAGCAGCCTGTATGGACAGCGGCAAGAGATCCAGTACTTC; J: TRBJ2-5; size: -; V: TRBV7-3; D: -
CDR3: CASSPGLEATDTQYF; DNA: TGTGCCAGCTCACCAGGACTAGAGGCCACAGATACGCAGTATTTT; J: TRBJ2-3; size: -; V: TRBV18; D: TRBD2
CDR3: CATQGGEWWTEAFF; DNA: TGTGCCACCCAAGGAGGGGAGTGGTGGACTGAAGCTTTCTTT; J: TRBJ1-1; size: -; V: TRBV24-1; D: -
CDR3: CASSIPRYSGNTIYF; DNA: TGTGCCAGTAGTATTCCTCGGTACTCTGGAAACACCATATATTTT; J: TRBJ1-3; size: -; V: TRBV19; D: -
CDR3: CASRGLTTDTQYF; DNA: TGTGCCAGCAGGGGACTAACCACAGATACGCAGTATTTT; J: TRBJ2-3; size: -; V: TRBV6-5; D: TRBD2
CDR3: CASSPTPATNEKLFF; DNA: TGTGCCAGCTCACCTACACCAGCAACTAATGAAAAACTGTTTTTT; J: TRBJ1-4; size: -; V: TRBV18; D: -
CDR3: CASSQYRGLGKTEAFF; DNA: TGTGCCAGCAGCCAATATAGGGGCTTAGGGAAAACTGAAGCTTTCTTT; J: TRBJ1-1; size: -; V: TRBV14; D: -
CDR3: CSVASGIYNEQFF; DNA: TGCAGCGTTGCGAGCGGGATTTACAATGAGCAGTTCTTC; J: TRBJ2-1; size: -; V: TRBV29-1; D: TRBD2
CDR3: CASSEGVRGLLYGYTF; DNA: TGTGCCAGCAGTGAAGGGGTCAGGGGACTACTCTATGGCTACACCTTC; J: TRBJ1-2; size: -; V: TRBV6-1; D: -
CDR3: CASSLSGDYGYTF; DNA: TGTGCCAGCAGCTTATCGGGGGACTATGGCTACACCTTC; J: TRBJ1-2; size: -; V: TRBV11-2; D: -
CDR3: CASSFRLGTGDEQYF; DNA: TGTGCCAGCAGCTTTCGCTTGGGGACTGGCGACGAGCAGTACTTC; J: TRBJ2-7; size: -; V: TRBV7-9; D: -
CDR3: CASSFSGRANNEQFF; DNA: TGTGCCAGCAGCTTTAGCGGGAGGGCCAACAATGAGCAGTTCTTC; J: TRBJ2-1; size: -; V: TRBV5-6; D: TRBD2
CDR3: CASSPADNEQFF; DNA: TGTGCCAGCAGTCCAGCGGACAATGAGCAGTTCTTC; J: TRBJ2-1; size: -; V: TRBV3-1/TRBV3-2; D: -
CDR3: CASSVATSGSRNEQYF; DNA: TGTGCCAGCAGCGTAGCCACTAGCGGGAGTCGAAACGAGCAGTACTTC; J: TRBJ2-7; size: -; V: TRBV9; D: TRBD2
CDR3: CASSQGEQGAGNTIYF; DNA: TGCGCCAGCAGCCAAGGAGAACAGGGGGCCGGAAACACCATATATTTT; J: TRBJ1-3; size: -; V: TRBV4-1; D: TRBD1
CDR3: CASSFRTSGSHEQYF; DNA: TGTGCCAGCAGTTTTCGGACTAGCGGGAGCCACGAGCAGTACTTC; J: TRBJ2-7; size: -; V: TRBV13; D: TRBD2
CDR3: CASSYEGGRIYEQYF; DNA: TGTGCCAGCAGTTACGAGGGCGGGAGGATCTACGAGCAGTACTTC; J: TRBJ2-7; size: -; V: TRBV6-5; D: TRBD2
CDR3: CASSQTQQGRAFF; DNA: TGTGCCAGCAGCCAAACCCAACAGGGTCGGGCTTTCTTT; J: TRBJ1-1; size: once; V: TRBV3-1/TRBV3-2; D: -
CDR3: CASSVEAGWGGYTF; DNA: TGTGCCAGCAGCGTCGAGGCAGGGTGGGGAGGCTACACCTTC; J: TRBJ1-2; size: -; V: TRBV9; D: -
CDR3: CASSLYPPYNEQFF; DNA: TGTGCCAGCAGCTTATATCCCCCCTACAATGAGCAGTTCTTC; J: TRBJ2-1; size: -; V: TRBV7-8; D: -
CDR3: CASSPGQRNTEAFF; DNA: TGTGCCAGCAGCCCCGGACAGAGGAACACTGAAGCTTTCTTT; J: TRBJ1-1; size: -; V: TRBV7-2; D: -
CDR3: CASSLPQGNTEAFF; DNA: TGTGCCAGCAGCTTACCCCAGGGGAACACTGAAGCTTTCTTT; J: TRBJ1-1; size: -; V: TRBV7-9; D: -
CDR3: CASSLAGTGVTEAFF; DNA: TGTGCCAGCAGCTTAGCTGGGACAGGCGTGACTGAAGCTTTCTTT; J: TRBJ1-1; size: -; V: TRBV11-3; D: TRBD1
CDR3: CSVEDRGLAGASYNEQFF; DNA: TGCAGCGTTGAAGATCGTGGACTAGCGGGAGCCTCCTACAATGAGCAGTTCTTC; J: TRBJ2-1; size: -; V: TRBV29-1; D: TRBD2
CDR3: CASSPYPRESYEQYF; DNA: TGTGCCAGCAGCCCCTACCCACGGGAATCCTACGAGCAGTACTTC; J: TRBJ2-7; size: -; V: TRBV9; D: -
CDR3: CASSLREADPGGGELFF; DNA: TGTGCCAGCAGCCTCCGGGAGGCGGACCCCGGGGGCGGGGAGCTGTTTTTT; J: TRBJ2-2; size: -; V: TRBV9; D: TRBD2
CDR3: CASTEGAGQYYGYTF; DNA: TGTGCCAGCACAGAGGGTGCGGGACAGTATTATGGCTACACCTTC; J: TRBJ1-2; size: -; V: TRBV21-1; D: -
CDR3: CAWAEGKQETQYF; DNA: TGTGCCTGGGCAGAGGGCAAGCAAGAGACCCAGTACTTC; J: TRBJ2-5; size: -; V: TRBV30; D: -
CDR3: CASGFSGTANTGELFF; DNA: TGTGCTAGTGGTTTCTCCGGGACAGCGAACACCGGGGAGCTGTTTTTT; J: TRBJ2-2; size: -; V: TRBV12-5; D: TRBD1
CDR3: CASSGSGTSYNEQFF; DNA: TGTGCCAGCAGTGGGAGCGGGACATCCTACAATGAGCAGTTCTTC; J: TRBJ2-1; size: -; V: TRBV11-2; D: -
CDR3: CASSLLRLSSSETQYF; DNA: TGTGCCAGCAGCTTACTCCGACTTAGTTCGTCGGAGACCCAGTACTTC; J: TRBJ2-5; size: -; V: TRBV7-9; D: -
CDR3: CASSETSGGIYNEQFF; DNA: TGTGCCAGCAGTGAAACTAGCGGGGGCATTTACAATGAGCAGTTCTTC; J: TRBJ2-1; size: -; V: TRBV2; D: TRBD2
CDR3: CASSQSREAETQYF; DNA: TGTGCCAGCAGCCAATCCAGGGAGGCGGAGACCCAGTACTTC; J: TRBJ2-5; size: -; V: TRBV11-3; D: -
CDR3: CASSPTGQNTEAFF; DNA: TGTGCCAGCAGTCCGACAGGTCAGAACACTGAAGCTTTCTTT; J: TRBJ1-1; size: -; V: TRBV6-6; D: -
CDR3: CASSRDYSSAEQFF; DNA: TGTGCCAGCAGCCGGGACTATTCCTCGGCTGAGCAGTTCTTC; J: TRBJ2-1; size: -; V: TRBV11-2; D: TRBD2
CDR3: CASRATEGGELFF; DNA: TGTGCCAGCCGAGCTACGGAGGGCGGGGAGCTGTTTTTT; J: TRBJ2-2; size: -; V: TRBV12-3/TRBV12-4; D: -
CDR3: CASTREGTQYF; DNA: TGTGCCAGCACCAGGGAGGGGACCCAGTACTTC; J: TRBJ2-5; size: -; V: TRBV12-3/TRBV12-4; D: TRBD2